A selection of T cell receptor beta chains follows, all from one sample in a study of Graves' ophthalmopathy and Graves' hyperthyroidism. MiXCR, applied by TCRdb to the multiplex PCR reads, yields one record per CDR3 protein. The data contain 680,000 or so distinct CDR3 sequences, 20% to 25% of them singletons. Sequenced sample: peripheral blood. These receptors originate from a woman between 18 and 29 years old with stable Graves' hyperthyroidism. Some clones in this sample may be carry-over from other donors' samples. CDR3s include the opening cysteine and the closing phenylalanine or tryptophan. Each record gives: CDR3 length, clone size, V gene, J gene, D gene, CDR3 DNA, CDR3 protein. D genes are given only for firm matches. Expanded clones are given a class, and other clones once, few, many or no size at all.

15	few	TRBV5-1	TRBJ2-5	TRBD2	TGCGCCAGCAGCCCCGGGGGGGGGTCCGTACAGACCCAGTACTTC	CASSPGGGSVQTQYF
15	-	TRBV6-1	TRBJ2-7	-	TGTGCCAGCAGAAACTACCAAGGGAGTATCTACGAGCAGTACTTC	CASRNYQGSIYEQYF
12	many	TRBV20-1	TRBJ1-2	TRBD1	TGCAGTGCTGGGACAGGGGGGGATGGCTACACCTTC	CSAGTGGDGYTF
17	-	TRBV6-9	TRBJ1-2	-	TGTGCCAGCGCTAATATTATCGCGAGGATAGGAGACTATGGCTACACCTTC	CASANIIARIGDYGYTF
15	many	TRBV12-3/TRBV12-4	TRBJ2-6	-	TGTGCCAGCAGTTTATTCGGGGCTGGGGCCAACGTCCTGACTTTC	CASSLFGAGANVLTF
15	many	TRBV28	TRBJ1-6	TRBD1	TGTGCCAGCAGTCAAGGGACAGGGTCGGATTCACCCCTCCACTTT	CASSQGTGSDSPLHF
13	many	TRBV7-8	TRBJ1-2	TRBD1	TGTGCCAGCAGCTTAAGACAGGGGCCTGGCTACACCTTC	CASSLRQGPGYTF
14	-	TRBV28	TRBJ2-5	TRBD2	TGTGCCAGCAGTAATACCGGGGGGTTGGAGACCCAGTACTTC	CASSNTGGLETQYF
15	many	TRBV6-1	TRBJ2-2	TRBD1	TGTGCCAGCAGCACGGGACAGGGGGTCATCGGGGAGCTGTTTTTT	CASSTGQGVIGELFF
15	-	TRBV6-2/TRBV6-3	TRBJ1-5	TRBD1	TGTGCCAGCAAGACCGGGACAGGTTACAATCAGCCCCAGCATTTT	CASKTGTGYNQPQHF
15	many	TRBV20-1	TRBJ1-1	TRBD1	TGCAGACCAAAAGGCAGGGGGCCCGGCGATACTGAAGCTTTCTTT	CRPKGRGPGDTEAFF
14	many	TRBV12-3/TRBV12-4	TRBJ2-4	TRBD1	TGTGCCAGCAGTTTTGGACAGGGTGGAAACATTCAGTACTTC	CASSFGQGGNIQYF
17	few	TRBV2	TRBJ2-5	TRBD2	TGTGCCAGCAGTGAACTGCAAGGACTAGCGGGAGGGGAGACCCAGTACTTC	CASSELQGLAGGETQYF
13	many	TRBV9	TRBJ2-4	-	TGTGCCAGCAGCCTCCGGGACAACAACATTCAGTACTTC	CASSLRDNNIQYF
15	-	TRBV11-3	TRBJ2-7	TRBD1	TGTGCCAGCAGCTACCCGGGACAGGGTCACTACGAGCAGTACTTC	CASSYPGQGHYEQYF
14	many	TRBV19	TRBJ1-1	-	TGTGCCAGTTTTGCCCGGACAGCGGTCACTGAAGCTTTCTTT	CASFARTAVTEAFF
13	-	TRBV29-1	TRBJ2-2	-	TGCAGCGTTGGGTCAGGGATCACCGGGGAGCTGTTTTTT	CSVGSGITGELFF
13	many	TRBV12-3/TRBV12-4	TRBJ2-7	TRBD1	TGTGCCAGCATGACAGGGGGGGTATACGAGCAGTACTTC	CASMTGGVYEQYF
15	many	TRBV6-5	TRBJ1-3	-	TGTGCCAGCAGTTACTCGAGGGGTAATGGAAACACCATATATTTT	CASSYSRGNGNTIYF
18	many	TRBV15	TRBJ2-5	TRBD2	TGTGCCACCAGCAAGTTTACTAGCGGGGGGGCCTTACGAGAGACCCAGTACTTC	CATSKFTSGGALRETQYF
14	many	TRBV12-5	TRBJ2-5	-	TGTGCTAGTGGTTCCGGGTTGGACCAAGAGACCCAGTACTTC	CASGSGLDQETQYF
15	-	TRBV4-1	TRBJ2-7	TRBD1	TGCGCCAGCAGCCAAGCGGCGGGACAGGGCTACGAGCAGTACTTC	CASSQAAGQGYEQYF
16	-	TRBV28	TRBJ2-7	-	TGTGCCAGCAGTCTCCCTCAGACAGTCGGCTCCTACGAGCAGTACTTC	CASSLPQTVGSYEQYF
17	many	TRBV11-1	TRBJ1-1	-	TGTGCCAGCAGCCCTCCAGAGGACAGTACTTGGAACACTGAAGCTTTCTTT	CASSPPEDSTWNTEAFF
13	-	TRBV15	TRBJ1-5	-	TGTGCCACCAGCAGAGTTAGAGATCAGCCCCAGCATTTT	CATSRVRDQPQHF
18	few	TRBV7-8	TRBJ1-1	TRBD1	TGTGCCAGCAGCTTTGTGGGGTCGGTAGGGGGCCGGTACACTGAAGCTTTCTTT	CASSFVGSVGGRYTEAFF
15	many	TRBV7-9	TRBJ2-5	TRBD1	TGTGCCAGCAGCTCCCGGGACAGGGGGCACGAGACCCAGTACTTC	CASSSRDRGHETQYF
14	many	TRBV12-3/TRBV12-4	TRBJ1-6	-	TGTGCCAGCAGCCGCGACAGCAATAATTCACCCCTCCACTTT	CASSRDSNNSPLHF
15	many	TRBV4-1	TRBJ2-5	-	TGCGCCAGCAGCTTCGTTGGAACCGGGCAAGAGACCCAGTACTTC	CASSFVGTGQETQYF